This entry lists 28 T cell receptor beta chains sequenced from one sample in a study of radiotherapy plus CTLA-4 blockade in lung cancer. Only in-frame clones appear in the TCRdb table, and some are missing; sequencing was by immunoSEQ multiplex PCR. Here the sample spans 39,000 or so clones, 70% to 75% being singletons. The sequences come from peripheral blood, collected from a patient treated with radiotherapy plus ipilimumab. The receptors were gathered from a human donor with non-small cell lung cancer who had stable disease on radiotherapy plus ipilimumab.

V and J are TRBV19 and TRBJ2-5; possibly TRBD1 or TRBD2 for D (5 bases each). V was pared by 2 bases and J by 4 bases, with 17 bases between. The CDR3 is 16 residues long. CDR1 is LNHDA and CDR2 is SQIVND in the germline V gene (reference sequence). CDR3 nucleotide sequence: TGTGCCAGTAGTATACAGCGGACAATTGTCCGAGAGACCCAGTACTTC. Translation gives CASSIQRTIVRETQYF.

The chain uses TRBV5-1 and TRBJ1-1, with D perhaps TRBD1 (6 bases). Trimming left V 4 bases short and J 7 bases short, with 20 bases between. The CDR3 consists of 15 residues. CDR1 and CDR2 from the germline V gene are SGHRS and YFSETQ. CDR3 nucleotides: TGCGCCAGCAGCGGCACGGTGGGCGGGGGCCTTGAAGCTTTCTTT. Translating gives CASSGTVGGGLEAFF.

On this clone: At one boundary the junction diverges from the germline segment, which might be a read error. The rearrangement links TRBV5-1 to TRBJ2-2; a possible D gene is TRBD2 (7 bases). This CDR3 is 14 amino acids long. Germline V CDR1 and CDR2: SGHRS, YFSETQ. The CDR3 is CASRGGPNTGKLFF. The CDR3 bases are TGCGCCAGCAGGGGGGGGCCGAACACCGGGAAGCTGTTTTTT.

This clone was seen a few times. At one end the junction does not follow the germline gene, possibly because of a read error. This chain's CDR3 is CASSPPGTGENF. The CDR3 DNA follows: TGTGCCAGCAGCCCGCCCGGGACAGGGGAAAATTTT. The chain combines TRBV7-9 with TRBJ1-3; 10 positions agree with TRBD1. CDR1 is SEHNR and CDR2 is FQNEAQ in the germline V gene (reference sequence). CDR3 length: 12 residues. Full variable domain (rest looked up from reference TRBV7-9 and TRBJ1-3): DTGVSQNPRHKITKRGQNVTFRCDPISEHNRLYWYRQTLGQGPEFLTYFQNEAQLEKSRLLSDRFSAERPKGSFSTLEIQRTEQGDSAMYLCASSPPGTGENFGEGSWLTVV.

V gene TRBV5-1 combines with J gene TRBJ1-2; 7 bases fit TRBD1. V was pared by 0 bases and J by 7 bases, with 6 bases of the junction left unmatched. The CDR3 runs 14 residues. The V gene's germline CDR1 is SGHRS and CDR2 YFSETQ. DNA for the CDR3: TGCGCCAGCAGCTTGGATGGGACAGAGTCTGGCTACACCTTC. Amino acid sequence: CASSLDGTESGYTF. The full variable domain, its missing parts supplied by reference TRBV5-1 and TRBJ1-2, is KAGVTQTPRYLIKTRGQQVTLSCSPISGHRSVSWYQQTPGQGLQFLFEYFSETQRNKGNFPGRFSGRQFSNSRSEMNVSTLELGDSALYLCASSLDGTESGYTFGSGTRLTVV.

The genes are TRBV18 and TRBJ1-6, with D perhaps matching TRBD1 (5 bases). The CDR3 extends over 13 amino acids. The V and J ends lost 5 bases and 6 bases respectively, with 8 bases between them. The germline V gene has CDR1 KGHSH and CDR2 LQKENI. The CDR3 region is CASSKGSNSPLHF. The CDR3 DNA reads TGTGCCAGCTCAAAGGGGTCTAATTCACCCCTCCACTTT.

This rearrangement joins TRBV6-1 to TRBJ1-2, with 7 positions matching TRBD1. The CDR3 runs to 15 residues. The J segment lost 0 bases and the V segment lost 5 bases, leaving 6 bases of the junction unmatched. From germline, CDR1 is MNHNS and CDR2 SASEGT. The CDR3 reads CASSRSGTANYGYTF. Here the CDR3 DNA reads TGTGCCAGCAGTAGATCCGGGACAGCTAACTATGGCTACACCTTC.

CDR3 nucleotides: TGTGCCAGCAGCTTTGAAGGTTACAATGAGCAGTTCTTC. Translating it yields CASSFEGYNEQFF. The gene calls are TRBV7-3 and TRBJ2-1, with D hard to call. CDR1 is SGHTA and CDR2 is FQGTGA in the germline V gene. The germline V and J ends were trimmed by 3 bases and 4 bases, with 7 bases remaining between them. CDR3 length: 13 amino acids.

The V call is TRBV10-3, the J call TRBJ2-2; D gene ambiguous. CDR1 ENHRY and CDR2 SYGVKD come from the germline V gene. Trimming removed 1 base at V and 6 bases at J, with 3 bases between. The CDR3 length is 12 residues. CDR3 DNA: TGTGCCATCAGTGAGTTATCCGGGGAGCTGTTTTTT. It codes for CAISELSGELFF.

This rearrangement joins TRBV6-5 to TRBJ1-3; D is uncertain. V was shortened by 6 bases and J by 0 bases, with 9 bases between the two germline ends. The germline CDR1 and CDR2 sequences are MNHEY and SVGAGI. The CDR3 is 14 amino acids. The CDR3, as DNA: TGTGCCAGCAGGGACGATACCTCTGGAAACACCATATATTTT. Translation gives CASRDDTSGNTIYF.

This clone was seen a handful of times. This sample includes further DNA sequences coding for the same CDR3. The CDR3 nucleotides are TGTGCCAGCAGCAGGCGCGGGGGGGCCTTGGGTGACGGGGAGCTGTTTTTT. It codes for CASSRRGGALGDGELFF. This sequence joins TRBV2 and TRBJ2-2, with 9 bases fitting TRBD2. The CDR3 sequence is 17 residues long. CDR1 SNHLY and CDR2 FYNNEI come from the germline V gene. V shed 6 bases, J shed 7 bases, and the junction held 15 bases outside the gene matches.

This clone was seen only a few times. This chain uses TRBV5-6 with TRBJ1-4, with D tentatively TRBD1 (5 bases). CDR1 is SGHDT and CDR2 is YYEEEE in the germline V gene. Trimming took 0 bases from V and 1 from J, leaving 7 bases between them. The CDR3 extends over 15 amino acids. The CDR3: CASSLVQGTNEKLFF. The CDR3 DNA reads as TGTGCCAGCAGCTTGGTGCAGGGAACTAATGAAAAACTGTTTTTT.

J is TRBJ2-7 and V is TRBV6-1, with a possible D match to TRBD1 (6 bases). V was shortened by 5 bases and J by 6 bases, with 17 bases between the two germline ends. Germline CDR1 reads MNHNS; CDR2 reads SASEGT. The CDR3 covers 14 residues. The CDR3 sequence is CASSPVFRGGEQYF. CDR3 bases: TGTGCCAGCAGTCCCGTTTTCAGGGGCGGCGAGCAGTACTTC.

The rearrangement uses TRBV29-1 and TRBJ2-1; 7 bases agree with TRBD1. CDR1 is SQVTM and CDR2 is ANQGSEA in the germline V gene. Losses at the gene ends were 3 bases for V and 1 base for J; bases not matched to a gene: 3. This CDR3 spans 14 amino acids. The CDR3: CSVEGQISYNEQFF. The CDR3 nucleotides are TGCAGCGTTGAGGGACAGATTTCCTACAATGAGCAGTTCTTC.

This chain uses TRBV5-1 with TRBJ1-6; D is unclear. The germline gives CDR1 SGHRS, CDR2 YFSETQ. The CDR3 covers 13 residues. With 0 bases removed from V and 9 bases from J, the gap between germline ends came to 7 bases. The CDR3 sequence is CASSLEVGSPLHF. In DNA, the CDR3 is TGCGCCAGCAGCTTGGAGGTGGGTTCACCCCTCCACTTT.

The CDR3 DNA reads as TGTGCCAGCAGCCAATATCAAACCGGGGAGCTGTTTTTT. As protein: CASSQYQTGELFF. The chain uses TRBV16 and TRBJ2-2; D gene ambiguous. Trimming removed 1 base from V and 5 bases from J, with 5 bases in between. CDR3 length: 13 residues. CDR1 is KGHSY and CDR2 is FQNENV in the germline V gene. Supplemented by reference TRBV16 and TRBJ2-2, the full variable domain reads GEEVAQTPKHLVRGEGQKAKLYCAPIKGHSYVFWYQQVLKNEFKFLISFQNENVFDETGMPKERFSAKCLPNSPCSLEIQATKLEDSAVYFCASSQYQTGELFFGEGSRLTVL.

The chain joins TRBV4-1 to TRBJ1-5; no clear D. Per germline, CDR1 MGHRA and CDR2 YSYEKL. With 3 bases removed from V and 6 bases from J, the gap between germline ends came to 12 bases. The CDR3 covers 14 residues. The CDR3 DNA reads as TGCGCCAGCAGCCAGGAAGGGTTCACTCAGCCCCAGCATTTT. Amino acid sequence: CASSQEGFTQPQHF.

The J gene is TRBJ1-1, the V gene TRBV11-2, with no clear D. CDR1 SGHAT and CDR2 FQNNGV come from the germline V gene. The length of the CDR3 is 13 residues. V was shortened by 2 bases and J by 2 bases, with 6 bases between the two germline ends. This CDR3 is CASSLQENTEAFF. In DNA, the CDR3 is TGTGCCAGCAGCTTACAGGAAAACACTGAAGCTTTCTTT.

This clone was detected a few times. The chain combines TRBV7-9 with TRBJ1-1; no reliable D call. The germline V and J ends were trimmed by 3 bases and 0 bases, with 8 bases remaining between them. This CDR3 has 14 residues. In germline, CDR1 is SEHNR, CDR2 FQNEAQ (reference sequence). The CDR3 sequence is CASSFGAMNTEAFF. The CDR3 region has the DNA TGTGCCAGCAGCTTCGGCGCCATGAACACTGAAGCTTTCTTT.

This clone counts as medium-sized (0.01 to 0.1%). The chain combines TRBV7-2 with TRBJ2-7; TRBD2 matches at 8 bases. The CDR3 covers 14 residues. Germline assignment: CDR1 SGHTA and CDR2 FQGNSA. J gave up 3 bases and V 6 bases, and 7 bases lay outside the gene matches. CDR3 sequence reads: CASSSPAGVYEQYF. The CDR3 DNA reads TGTGCCAGCAGTTCACCAGCGGGGGTCTACGAGCAGTACTTC.

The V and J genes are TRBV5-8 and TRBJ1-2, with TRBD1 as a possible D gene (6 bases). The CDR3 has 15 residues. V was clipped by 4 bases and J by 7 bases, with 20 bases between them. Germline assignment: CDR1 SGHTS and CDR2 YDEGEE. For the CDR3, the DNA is TGTGCCAGCAGCCCCCGGGCAACAGGGTTATCTGGCTACACCTTC. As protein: CASSPRATGLSGYTF.

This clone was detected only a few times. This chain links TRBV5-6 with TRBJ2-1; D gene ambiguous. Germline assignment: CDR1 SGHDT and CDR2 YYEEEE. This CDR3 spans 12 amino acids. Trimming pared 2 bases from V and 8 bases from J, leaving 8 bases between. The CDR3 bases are TGTGCCAGCAGCTTAAGGATCGATGAGCAGTTCTTC. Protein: CASSLRIDEQFF.

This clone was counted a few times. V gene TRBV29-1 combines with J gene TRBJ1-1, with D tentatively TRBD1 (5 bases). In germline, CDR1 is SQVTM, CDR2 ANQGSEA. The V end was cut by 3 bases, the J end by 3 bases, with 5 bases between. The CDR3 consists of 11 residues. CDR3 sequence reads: CSVDRDTEAFF. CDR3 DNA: TGCAGCGTTGACAGGGACACTGAAGCTTTCTTT.

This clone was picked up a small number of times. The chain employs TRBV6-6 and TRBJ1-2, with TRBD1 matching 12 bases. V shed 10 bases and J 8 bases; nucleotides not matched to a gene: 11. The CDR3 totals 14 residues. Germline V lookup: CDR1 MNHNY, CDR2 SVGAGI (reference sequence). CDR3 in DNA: TGTGCCACCCTTCTGGGACAGGGGGCAAAAGGCTACACCTTC. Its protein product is CATLLGQGAKGYTF.

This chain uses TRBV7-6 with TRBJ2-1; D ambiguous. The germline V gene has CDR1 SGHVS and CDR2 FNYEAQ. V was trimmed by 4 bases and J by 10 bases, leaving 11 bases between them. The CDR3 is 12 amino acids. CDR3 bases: TGTGCCAGCAGCTCCCGGGCCCTCGAGCAGTTCTTC. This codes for CASSSRALEQFF.

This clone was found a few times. The CDR3 loop is CASSGQGGTEAFF. The CDR3 DNA sequence: TGTGCCAGCTCAGGACAGGGTGGCACTGAAGCTTTCTTT. The V gene is TRBV18, the J gene TRBJ1-1; 8 bases are shared with TRBD1. Germline V gene sequence: CDR1 KGHSH, CDR2 LQKENI. The trim removed 5 bases at V and 4 bases at J, leaving 3 bases unmatched. This CDR3 comprises 13 residues.

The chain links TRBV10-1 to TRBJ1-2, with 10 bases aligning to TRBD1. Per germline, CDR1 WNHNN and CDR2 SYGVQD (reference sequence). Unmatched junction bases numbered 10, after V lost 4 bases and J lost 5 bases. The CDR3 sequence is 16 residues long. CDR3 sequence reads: CASSVAGQGLDYGYTF. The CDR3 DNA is TGCGCCAGCAGTGTAGCGGGACAGGGGTTAGATTATGGCTACACCTTC.

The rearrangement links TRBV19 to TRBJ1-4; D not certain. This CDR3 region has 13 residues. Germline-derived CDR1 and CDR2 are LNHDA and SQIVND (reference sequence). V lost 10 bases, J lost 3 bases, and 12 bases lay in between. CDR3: CATSLFPNEKLFF. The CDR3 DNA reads TGTGCCACCTCGTTGTTTCCTAATGAAAAACTGTTTTTT.